The present T cell receptor (beta chain) was sequenced within a study of T-cell memory formation after mild COVID-19. Study context: Among the donors, TCR clusters were largely specific to each donor. Regarding the study as a whole: CM and EM subsets held most contracting CD4+ clones; EMRA held CD8+ ones.

Employing constant-segment primers, 5'RACE generated TCR alpha and TCR beta cDNA libraries bearing sample barcodes and UMIs. TCRdb ran MiXCR on the 5' RACE reads and lists one entry per CDR3 protein. Of approximately 300,000 distinct CDR3 sequences listed, about a sixth are singletons. CDR1 and CDR2 (germline): LGHNA, YNFKEQ. This CDR3 has 17 residues. The V gene lost 5 bases and the J gene lost 2 bases, with 20 bases spanning the gap. Remarks on this clonotype: What it binds is not known.

This clonotype was sampled from a man between 18 and 29 years old who had mild COVID-19 (a few samples of this study predate the infection). Cell type and time point are not known. The sequencing input was PBMCs or a T cell subset sorted from them (not recorded which). This chain connects TRBV4-2 to TRBJ2-3, with D maybe TRBD2 (6 bases). The CDR3 is CASSNATGSGNTDTQYF. The CDR3 coding sequence is TGTGCCAGCAGCAACGCCACGGGTAGCGGTAACACAGATACGCAGTATTTT.